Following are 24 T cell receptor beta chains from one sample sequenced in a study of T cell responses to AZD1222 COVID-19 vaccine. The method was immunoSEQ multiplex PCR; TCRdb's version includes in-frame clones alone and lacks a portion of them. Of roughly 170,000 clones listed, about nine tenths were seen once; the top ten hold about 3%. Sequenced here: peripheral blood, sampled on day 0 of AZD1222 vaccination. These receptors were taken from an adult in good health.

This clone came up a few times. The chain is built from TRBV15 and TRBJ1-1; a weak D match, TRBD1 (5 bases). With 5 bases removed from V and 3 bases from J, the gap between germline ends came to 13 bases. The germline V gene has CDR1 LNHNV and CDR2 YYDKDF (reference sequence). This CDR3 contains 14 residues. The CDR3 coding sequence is TGTGCCACCAGCCGAGGGGCGAAGGACACTGAAGCTTTCTTT. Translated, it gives CATSRGAKDTEAFF.

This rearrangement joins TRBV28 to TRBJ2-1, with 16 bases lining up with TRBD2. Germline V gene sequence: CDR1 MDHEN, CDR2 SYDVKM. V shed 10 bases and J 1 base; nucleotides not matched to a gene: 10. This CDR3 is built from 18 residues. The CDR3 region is CATSGTSGRAKSYNEQFF. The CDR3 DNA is TGTGCCACCTCCGGGACTAGCGGGAGGGCTAAGTCCTACAATGAGCAGTTCTTC.

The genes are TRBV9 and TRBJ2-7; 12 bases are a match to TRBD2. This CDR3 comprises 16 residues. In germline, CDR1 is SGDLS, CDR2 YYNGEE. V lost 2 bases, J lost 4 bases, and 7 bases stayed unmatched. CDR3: CASSVSWTSGIYEQYF. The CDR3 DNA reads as TGTGCCAGCAGCGTTAGTTGGACTAGCGGGATTTACGAGCAGTACTTC.

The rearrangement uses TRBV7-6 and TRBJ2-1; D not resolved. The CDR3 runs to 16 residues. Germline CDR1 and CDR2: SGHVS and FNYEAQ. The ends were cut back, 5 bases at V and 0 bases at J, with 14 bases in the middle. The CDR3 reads CASSPDGSRSYNEQFF. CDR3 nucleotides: TGTGCCAGCAGCCCGGACGGTTCTCGCTCCTACAATGAGCAGTTCTTC. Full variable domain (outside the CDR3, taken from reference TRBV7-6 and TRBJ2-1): GAGVSQSPRYKVTKRGQDVALRCDPISGHVSLYWYRQALGQGPEFLTYFNYEAQQDKSGLPNDRFSAERPEGSISTLTIQRTEQRDSAMYRCASSPDGSRSYNEQFFGPGTRLTVL.

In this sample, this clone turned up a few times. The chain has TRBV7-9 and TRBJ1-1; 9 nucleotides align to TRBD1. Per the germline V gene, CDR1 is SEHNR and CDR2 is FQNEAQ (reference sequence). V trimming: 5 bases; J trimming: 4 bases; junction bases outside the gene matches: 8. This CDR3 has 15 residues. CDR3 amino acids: CASSGYRGPGTEAFF. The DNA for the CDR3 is TGTGCCAGCAGCGGATACAGGGGGCCTGGCACTGAAGCTTTCTTT.

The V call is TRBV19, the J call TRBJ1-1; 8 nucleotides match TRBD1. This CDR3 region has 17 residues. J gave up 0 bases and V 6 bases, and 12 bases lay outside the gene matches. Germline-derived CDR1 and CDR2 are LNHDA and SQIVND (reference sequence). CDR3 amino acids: CASRGPGTGGLNTEAFF. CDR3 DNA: TGTGCCAGTAGAGGTCCGGGAACAGGGGGGCTGAACACTGAAGCTTTCTTT.

In DNA, the CDR3 is TGTGCCAGCAGCGTACTTCCTAGGACAGGGGCACACAATGAGCAGTTCTTC. Amino acid sequence: CASSVLPRTGAHNEQFF. This sequence joins TRBV9 and TRBJ2-1, with 9 bases matching TRBD1. The junction had 10 bases not matched to a gene; V was cut back by 1 base and J by 5 bases. The CDR3 runs 17 residues. Germline CDR1 is SGDLS and CDR2 is YYNGEE.

CDR3 bases: TGTGCCAGCAGTTCACTAGACAGGTCCCGAACTCAGCCCCAGCATTTT. Translated: CASSSLDRSRTQPQHF. The chain uses TRBV27 and TRBJ1-5; D might be TRBD1 (6 bases). The CDR3 length is 16 residues. Germline loops: CDR1 MNHEY, CDR2 SMNVEV (reference sequence). V lost 4 bases and J lost 6, with 19 bases in between.

The DNA for the CDR3 is TGCGCCAGCAGCTTGCAGCCACAAAACACCGGGGAGCTGTTTTTT. Protein: CASSLQPQNTGELFF. V and J are TRBV5-1 and TRBJ2-2; D not certain. CDR3 length: 15 residues. Trimming removed 1 base at V and 2 bases at J, with 9 bases between. Germline V gene lookup returns CDR1 SGHRS and CDR2 YFSETQ.

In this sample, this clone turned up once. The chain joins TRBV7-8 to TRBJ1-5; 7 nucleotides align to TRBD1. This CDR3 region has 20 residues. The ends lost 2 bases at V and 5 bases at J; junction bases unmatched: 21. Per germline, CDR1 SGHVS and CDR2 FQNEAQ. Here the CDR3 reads CASSLNFIRGGARWDQPQHF. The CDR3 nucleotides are TGTGCCAGCAGCTTAAATTTTATCAGGGGGGGAGCGCGCTGGGATCAGCCCCAGCATTTT.

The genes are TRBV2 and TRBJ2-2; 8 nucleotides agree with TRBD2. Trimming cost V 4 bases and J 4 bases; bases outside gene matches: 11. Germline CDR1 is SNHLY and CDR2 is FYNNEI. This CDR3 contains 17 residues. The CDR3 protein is CASSAKIAGFATGELFF. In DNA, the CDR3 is TGTGCCAGCAGTGCTAAAATAGCGGGATTCGCCACCGGGGAGCTGTTTTTT.

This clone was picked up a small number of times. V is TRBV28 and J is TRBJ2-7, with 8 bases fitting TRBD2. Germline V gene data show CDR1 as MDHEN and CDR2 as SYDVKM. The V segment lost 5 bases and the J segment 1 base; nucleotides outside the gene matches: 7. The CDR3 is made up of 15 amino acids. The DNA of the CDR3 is TGTGCCAGCAGTATGCCTAGCGGGCGGTCCTACGAGCAGTACTTC. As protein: CASSMPSGRSYEQYF.

The CDR3 is CASSKGGGDGRWATNEKLFF. CDR3 nucleotide sequence: TGTGCCAGCAGCAAAGGAGGCGGGGATGGGAGGTGGGCAACTAATGAAAAACTGTTTTTT. This chain joins TRBV21-1 and TRBJ1-4. TRBV21-1 is a recognized pseudogene. The CDR3 is made up of 20 amino acids.

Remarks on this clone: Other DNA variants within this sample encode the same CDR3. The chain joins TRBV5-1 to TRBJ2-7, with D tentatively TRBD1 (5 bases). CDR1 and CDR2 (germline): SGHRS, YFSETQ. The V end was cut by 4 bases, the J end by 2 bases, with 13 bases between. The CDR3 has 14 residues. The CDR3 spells CASSPRAGTYEQYF. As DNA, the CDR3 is TGCGCCAGCAGCCCCAGGGCAGGGACCTACGAGCAGTACTTC.

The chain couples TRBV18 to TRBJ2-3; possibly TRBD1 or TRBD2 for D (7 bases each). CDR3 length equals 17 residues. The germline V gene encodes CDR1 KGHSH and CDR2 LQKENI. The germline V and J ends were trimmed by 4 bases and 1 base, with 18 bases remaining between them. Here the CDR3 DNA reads TGTGCCAGCTCACGACAGGGTGCGGGAGCTGGCACAGATACGCAGTATTTT. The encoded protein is CASSRQGAGAGTDTQYF.

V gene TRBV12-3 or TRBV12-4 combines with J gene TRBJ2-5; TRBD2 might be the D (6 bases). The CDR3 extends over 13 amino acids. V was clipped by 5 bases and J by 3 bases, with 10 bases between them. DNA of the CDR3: TGTGCCAGCAGTCCCCGACTAGAAGAGACCCAGTACTTC. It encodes CASSPRLEETQYF.

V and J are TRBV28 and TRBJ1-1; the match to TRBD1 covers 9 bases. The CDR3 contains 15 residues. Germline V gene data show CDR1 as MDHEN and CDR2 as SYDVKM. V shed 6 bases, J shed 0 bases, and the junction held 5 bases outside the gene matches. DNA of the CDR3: TGTGCCAGCAGCGAACAGGGGGCCATGAACACTGAAGCTTTCTTT. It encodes CASSEQGAMNTEAFF.

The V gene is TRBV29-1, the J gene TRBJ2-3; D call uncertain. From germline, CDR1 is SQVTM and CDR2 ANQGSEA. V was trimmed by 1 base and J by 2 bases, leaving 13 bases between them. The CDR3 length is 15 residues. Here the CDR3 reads CSVEGGQTFTDTQYF. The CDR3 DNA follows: TGCAGCGTTGAAGGCGGCCAAACCTTCACAGATACGCAGTATTTT.

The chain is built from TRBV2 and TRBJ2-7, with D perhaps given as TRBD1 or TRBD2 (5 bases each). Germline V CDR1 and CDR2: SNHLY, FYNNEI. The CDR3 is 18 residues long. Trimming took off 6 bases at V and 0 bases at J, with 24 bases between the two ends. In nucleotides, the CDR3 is TGTGCCAGCAGGGAGGATAATTTTTGGGGCCTTAACTCCTACGAGCAGTACTTC. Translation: CASREDNFWGLNSYEQYF.

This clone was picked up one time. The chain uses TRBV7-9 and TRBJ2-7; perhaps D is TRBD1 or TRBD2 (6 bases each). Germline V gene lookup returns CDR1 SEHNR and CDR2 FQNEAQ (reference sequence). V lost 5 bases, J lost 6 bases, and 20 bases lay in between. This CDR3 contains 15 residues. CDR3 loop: CASSLKGSGAGEQYF. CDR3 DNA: TGTGCCAGCAGCCTCAAGGGGTCGGGGGCCGGCGAGCAGTACTTC.

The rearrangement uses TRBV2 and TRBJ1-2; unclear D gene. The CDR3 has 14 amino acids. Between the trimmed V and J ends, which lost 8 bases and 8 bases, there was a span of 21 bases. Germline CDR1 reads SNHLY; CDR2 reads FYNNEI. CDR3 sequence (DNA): TGTGCCAGCCGTGGCCGGAGGGATGATGGCGGCTACACCTTC. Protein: CASRGRRDDGGYTF. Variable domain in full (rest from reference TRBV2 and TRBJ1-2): EPEVTQTPSHQVTQMGQEVILRCVPISNHLYFYWYRQILGQKVEFLVSFYNNEISEKSEIFDDQFSVERPDGSNFTLKIRSTKLEDSAMYFCASRGRRDDGGYTFGSGTRLTVV.

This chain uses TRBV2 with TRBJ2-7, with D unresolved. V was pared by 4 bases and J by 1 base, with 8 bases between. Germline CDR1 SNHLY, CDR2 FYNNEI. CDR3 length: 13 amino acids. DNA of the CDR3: TGTGCCAGCAGTGCTGACTGGTCCTACGAGCAGTACTTC. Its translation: CASSADWSYEQYF.

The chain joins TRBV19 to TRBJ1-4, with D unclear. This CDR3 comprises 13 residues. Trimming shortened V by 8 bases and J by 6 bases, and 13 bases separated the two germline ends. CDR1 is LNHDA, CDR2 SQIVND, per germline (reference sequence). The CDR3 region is CASSTKPYEKLFF. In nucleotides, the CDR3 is TGTGCCAGTTCGACCAAGCCTTATGAAAAACTGTTTTTT.

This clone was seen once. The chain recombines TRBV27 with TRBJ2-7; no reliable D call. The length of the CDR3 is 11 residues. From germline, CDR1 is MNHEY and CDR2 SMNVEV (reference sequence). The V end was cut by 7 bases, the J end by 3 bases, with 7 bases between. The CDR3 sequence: CASTNHYEQYF. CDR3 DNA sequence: TGTGCCAGCACCAACCACTACGAGCAGTACTTC.